This T cell receptor (beta chain) was retrieved from a study of chemoradiotherapy in HPV16-positive cancers. Study-wide results and caveats: In HPV16-positive patients, HPV-responsive T-cell expansion tracked better recurrence-free survival.

This clone has only a few counts. Its antigen is unknown. The ends lost 4 bases at V and 0 bases at J; junction bases unmatched: 3. CDR3 size: 16 residues. The V gene's germline CDR1 is SGHKS and CDR2 YYEKEE (reference sequence). Here immunoSEQ multiplex PCR was the method, and the copy in TCRdb shows in-frame clones only, minus some. The table has around 33,000 clones, around 88% seen once; the top ten hold approximately 5%. The TCR originated in a human donor with HPV-associated anogenital cancer. The sequenced sample was blood, obtained from a patient who underwent chemoradiotherapy. This rearrangement joins TRBV5-5 to TRBJ2-2; 10 bases line up with TRBD2. The CDR3 region has the DNA TGTGCCAGCAGCCAAGGACTAGCGGCGAACACCGGGGAGCTGTTTTTT. Residues: CASSQGLAANTGELFF.